These 18 T cell receptor beta chains came from one sample sequenced in a study of patients and donors after allogeneic stem cell transplantation. Each CDR3 protein gets one entry after TCRdb re-called the RT-PCR reads with MiXCR. The table has about a million distinct CDR3 sequences, 18% seen once. The sample was blood, either unsorted or a sorted T cell fraction (not recorded which). Receptor source: a human donor who was either an allogeneic HSCT recipient or a stem cell or donor lymphocyte infusion donor (not recorded which). It is not recorded whose cells these are; they may come from a transplant donor.

The rearrangement joins TRBV7-2 to TRBJ1-3; 9 nucleotides line up with TRBD1. The CDR3 runs to 15 residues. V lost 5 bases to trimming and J lost 4 bases; unmatched junction nucleotides: 6. Germline CDR1 SGHTA, CDR2 FQGNSA. The CDR3 loop is CASSVQGAQGNTIYF. CDR3 DNA sequence: TGTGCCAGCAGCGTACAGGGGGCGCAAGGAAACACCATATATTTT.

This clonotype occurred a few times. The CDR3 is CSARDVEAFF. Written as DNA, the CDR3 is TGCAGCGCTCGGGACGTTGAAGCTTTCTTT. The chain combines TRBV29-1 with TRBJ1-1; D is possibly TRBD1 (5 bases). This CDR3 spans 10 amino acids. Between the trimmed V and J ends, which lost 7 bases and 7 bases, there was a span of 10 bases. The V gene's germline CDR1 is SQVTM and CDR2 ANQGSEA.

This rearrangement joins TRBV19 to TRBJ1-5; D unresolved. V was trimmed by 6 bases and J by 1 base, leaving 4 bases between them. The germline gives CDR1 LNHDA, CDR2 SQIVND (reference sequence). The CDR3 sequence is 12 residues long. The CDR3, as DNA: TGTGCCAGTAGGCCGAGCAATCAGCCCCAGCATTTT. This codes for CASRPSNQPQHF.

The chain combines TRBV12-3 or TRBV12-4 with TRBJ1-1; 7 nucleotides match TRBD1. V shed 5 bases and J 1 base; nucleotides not matched to a gene: 7. This CDR3 contains 15 residues. The CDR3 nucleotides read TGTGCCAGCAGTATTACAGGGGTGAGGAACACTGAAGCTTTCTTT. Translated: CASSITGVRNTEAFF.

The chain joins TRBV20-1 to TRBJ2-1; 8 nucleotides align to TRBD1. This CDR3 spans 17 amino acids. The V gene end was trimmed by 2 bases and the J gene end by 4 bases; junction bases not matched to a gene: 13. Germline V gene sequence: CDR1 DFQATT, CDR2 SNEGSKA (reference sequence). This CDR3 is CSARWPRGPRNYNEQFF. CDR3 nucleotides: TGCAGTGCTAGATGGCCCAGGGGGCCGAGAAATTACAATGAGCAGTTCTTC.

This clonotype was seen only a few times. The rearrangement uses TRBV12-3 or TRBV12-4 and TRBJ1-1; D not certain. V gave up 5 bases and J gave up 0 bases, with 19 bases separating them. CDR3 size: 17 residues. The CDR3 DNA follows: TGTGCCAGCAGTCTAGTGCTTCGGACCCAGATGAACACTGAAGCTTTCTTT. Translated, it gives CASSLVLRTQMNTEAFF.

The chain links TRBV30 to TRBJ1-1, with D maybe TRBD1 (5 bases). The germline CDR1 and CDR2 sequences are GTSNPN and SVGIG (reference sequence). V lost 3 bases, J lost 6 bases, and 20 bases lay in between. There are 15 residues in the CDR3. This chain's CDR3 is CAWRDLPSGKAEAFF. CDR3 nucleotide sequence: TGTGCCTGGAGAGACCTTCCTTCAGGGAAAGCTGAAGCTTTCTTT. Combining the CDR3 with reference TRBV30 and TRBJ1-1 gives the whole variable domain SQTIHQWPATLVQPVGSPLSLECTVEGTSNPNLYWYRQAAGRGLQLLFYSVGIGQISSEVPQNLSASRPQDRQFILSSKKLLLSDSGFYLCAWRDLPSGKAEAFFGQGTRLTVV.

In its sample, this clonotype was seen a few times. This chain joins TRBV12-3 or TRBV12-4 and TRBJ2-3; 8 positions agree with TRBD2. Germline trimming cut 6 bases from V and 6 bases from J; bases unmatched to any gene: 8. The CDR3 sequence is 14 residues long. The CDR3 nucleotides read TGTGCCAGCAGCGGAGAGCGGGGGTGGGATACGCAGTATTTT. Translation: CASSGERGWDTQYF.

The chain has TRBV10-3 and TRBJ2-2, with a weak D call TRBD2 (6 bases). Germline loops: CDR1 ENHRY, CDR2 SYGVKD. V was shortened by 8 bases and J by 4 bases, with 14 bases between the two germline ends. The CDR3 runs to 14 residues. CDR3 sequence: CAISREAITGELFF. The CDR3 DNA follows: TGTGCCATCTCGAGGGAGGCTATCACCGGGGAGCTGTTTTTT.

This clonotype was seen at least ten times. The chain carries TRBV5-1 and TRBJ1-2, with D perhaps matching TRBD1 (6 bases). Germline V gene lookup returns CDR1 SGHRS and CDR2 YFSETQ. The CDR3 extends over 13 amino acids. Trimming took off 4 bases at V and 2 bases at J, with 9 bases between the two ends. In DNA form, the CDR3 reads TGCGCCAGCAGCGCCGGACAGAACTATGGCTACACCTTC. Protein: CASSAGQNYGYTF.

This clonotype appeared a few times. The rearrangement uses TRBV7-6 and TRBJ1-6; D is unclear. The germline CDR1 and CDR2 sequences are SGHVS and FNYEAQ. This CDR3 spans 16 amino acids. Trimming stripped 1 base from V and 6 bases from J, with 13 bases between. CDR3 sequence reads: CASSLGSLGSNSPLHF. CDR3 coding DNA: TGTGCCAGCAGCTTAGGTTCCCTCGGCTCTAATTCACCCCTCCACTTT. The variable domain in full, completed from reference TRBV7-6 and TRBJ1-6, reads GAGVSQSPRYKVTKRGQDVALRCDPISGHVSLYWYRQALGQGPEFLTYFNYEAQQDKSGLPNDRFSAERPEGSISTLTIQRTEQRDSAMYRCASSLGSLGSNSPLHFGNGTRLTVT.

This rearrangement joins TRBV6-5 to TRBJ2-1; D is undetermined. This CDR3 has 12 amino acids. Trimming shortened V by 4 bases and J by 6 bases, and 7 bases separated the two germline ends. Per germline, CDR1 MNHEY and CDR2 SVGAGI. The CDR3 region is CASSSGSNEQFF. CDR3 nucleotides: TGTGCCAGCAGTTCTGGAAGCAATGAGCAGTTCTTC.

The rearrangement links TRBV12-3 or TRBV12-4 to TRBJ2-1, with TRBD2 matching 11 bases. The junction had 0 bases not matched to a gene; V was cut back by 6 bases and J by 2 bases. This CDR3 is built from 14 residues. The CDR3 coding sequence is TGTGCCAGCAGGACTAGCGGGACCTACAATGAGCAGTTCTTC. This encodes CASRTSGTYNEQFF.

This clonotype was seen a handful of times. The J gene is TRBJ2-7, the V gene TRBV9, with D tentatively TRBD2 (6 bases). The germline CDR1 and CDR2 sequences are SGDLS and YYNGEE. This CDR3 is 16 amino acids long. V lost 5 bases to trimming and J lost 4 bases, with 22 bases between them. DNA of the CDR3: TGTGCCAGCAGTCGGTCCTGGGACTTCCGGGGGTACGAGCAGTACTTC. Amino acids: CASSRSWDFRGYEQYF.

This clonotype showed up just a few times. The chain carries TRBV12-3 or TRBV12-4 and TRBJ2-3, with TRBD1 matching 11 bases. After removal of 6 bases from V and 4 bases from J, the junction contained 6 bases not matched to a gene. This CDR3 is built from 15 residues. The CDR3 loop reads CASRTGTGGADTQYF. In DNA, the CDR3 is TGTGCCAGCAGGACCGGGACAGGGGGGGCAGATACGCAGTATTTT.

This sequence joins TRBV19 and TRBJ1-5, with D unclear. The germline CDR1 and CDR2 sequences are LNHDA and SQIVND (reference sequence). The CDR3 covers 12 residues. Trimming left V 3 bases short and J 4 bases short, with 4 bases between. CDR3 nucleotide sequence: TGTGCCAGTAGTATTAAAAATCAGCCCCAGCATTTT. Protein product: CASSIKNQPQHF. The variable domain in full, completed from reference TRBV19 and TRBJ1-5, reads DGGITQSPKYLFRKEGQNVTLSCEQNLNHDAMYWYRQDPGQGLRLIYYSQIVNDFQKGDIAEGYSVSREKKESFPLTVTSAQKNPTAFYLCASSIKNQPQHFGDGTRLSIL.

This clonotype was picked up many times. V is TRBV12-3 or TRBV12-4 and J is TRBJ2-3, with D possibly TRBD2 on 5 matching bases. Trimming pared 4 bases from V and 9 bases from J, leaving 17 bases between. This CDR3 has 14 residues. The CDR3 DNA is TGTGCCAGCAGTTCGGGGTCCCGGTTCGGAACGCAGTATTTT. Its protein is CASSSGSRFGTQYF.

This sequence joins TRBV12-3 or TRBV12-4 and TRBJ2-7, with D possibly TRBD2 on 5 matching bases. The CDR3 spans 13 residues. Trimming took 7 bases from V and 7 from J, leaving 17 bases between them. The CDR3 nucleotides read TGTGCCAGCACCGACTCCCGGGATCGGGAGCAGTACTTC. Protein: CASTDSRDREQYF.